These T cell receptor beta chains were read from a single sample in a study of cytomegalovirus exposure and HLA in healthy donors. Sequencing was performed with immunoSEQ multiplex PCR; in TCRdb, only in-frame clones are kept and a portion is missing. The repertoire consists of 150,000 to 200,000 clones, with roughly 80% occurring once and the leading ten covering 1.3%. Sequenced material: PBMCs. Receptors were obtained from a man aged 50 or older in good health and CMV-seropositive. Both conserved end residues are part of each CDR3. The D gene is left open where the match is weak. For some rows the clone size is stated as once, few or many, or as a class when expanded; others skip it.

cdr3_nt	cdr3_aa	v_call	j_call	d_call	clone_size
TGTGCCAGCAGCTTATGGGAGCGGGGAGATACGCAGTATTTT	CASSLWERGDTQYF	TRBV7-8	TRBJ2-3	TRBD2	NA
TGTGCCAGCAGACCGGACAGGATAGCTCCCACAGATACGCAGTATTTT	CASRPDRIAPTDTQYF	TRBV27	TRBJ2-3	TRBD1	NA
TGCGCCAGCGGGGGGGGAGCAGGGGCCAACGTCCTGACTTTC	CASGGGAGANVLTF	TRBV5-1	TRBJ2-6	TRBD2	NA
TGCGCCAGCAGCCACAGCGGGGGCACCGGGGAGCTGTTTTTT	CASSHSGGTGELFF	TRBV4-1	TRBJ2-2	TRBD2	NA
TGTGCCAGCAAGGGCGGGAATCAGCCCCAGCATTTT	CASKGGNQPQHF	TRBV2	TRBJ1-5	NA	NA
TGTGCCAGCAGCCAGGGACTAGCGGAAACAGATACGCAGTATTTT	CASSQGLAETDTQYF	TRBV4-2	TRBJ2-3	TRBD2	NA
TGTGCCAGCAGCCAACGTGGTGGACTAGCGGGAGCGAGGACCGGGGAGCTGTTTTTT	CASSQRGGLAGARTGELFF	TRBV7-3	TRBJ2-2	TRBD2	NA
TGCGCCAGCAGCAGTGCCCTAGCGGGGAACGAAGAGACCCAGTACTTC	CASSSALAGNEETQYF	TRBV5-1	TRBJ2-5	TRBD2	NA
TGTGCCAGCAGCTTACCCAACTTCCCCTACGAGCAGTACTTC	CASSLPNFPYEQYF	TRBV7-9	TRBJ2-7	NA	NA
TGTGCCAGCAGTTCTTACAATGAGCAGTTCTTC	CASSSYNEQFF	TRBV28	TRBJ2-1	NA	NA
TGTGCCAGCAGCGTAGGCGGACAGGGGACCTCCTACGAGCAGTACTTC	CASSVGGQGTSYEQYF	TRBV9	TRBJ2-7	TRBD1	NA
TGTGCCAGCAACGAGGGACAGGCGGGGGGGGAGGAGACCCAGTACTTC	CASNEGQAGGEETQYF	TRBV21-1	TRBJ2-5	NA	NA
TGTGCCAGCAAGGCCAGCGGGGGCTCCTACAATGAGCAGTTCTTC	CASKASGGSYNEQFF	TRBV2	TRBJ2-1	TRBD2	few
TGCAGCGCCGTACAGGGGGAGGCCAAAAACATTCAGTACTTC	CSAVQGEAKNIQYF	TRBV29-1	TRBJ2-4	TRBD1	NA
TGTGCCAGCAGTATACAGGGGAATCAGCCCCAGCATTTT	CASSIQGNQPQHF	TRBV27	TRBJ1-5	TRBD1	NA
TGTGCCAGCAGAACAGGGGACTCTGGAAACACCATATATTTT	CASRTGDSGNTIYF	TRBV6-6	TRBJ1-3	TRBD1	NA
TGTGCCAGCAGCTTAGGGGGGCGGGGGGAGAGCTATGGCTACACCTTC	CASSLGGRGESYGYTF	TRBV7-9	TRBJ1-2	NA	NA
TGTGCCAGCAGCTTCGGGGGGAAAGGCAATCAGCCCCAGCATTTT	CASSFGGKGNQPQHF	TRBV5-6	TRBJ1-5	NA	medium-sized
TGTGCCAGCTCAGCTCAGGGGGCTGGTACTGAAGCTTTCTTT	CASSAQGAGTEAFF	TRBV18	TRBJ1-1	TRBD1	NA
TGTGCCAGCAGCTCCGGACTAGCGGGAGGTTCGGGGACCCAGTACTTC	CASSSGLAGGSGTQYF	TRBV5-4	TRBJ2-5	TRBD2	once
TGTGCCAGCAGCCACCGTCCAAGGGAGACTAGCGGGGGGCGGGGGGAGACCCAGTACTTC	CASSHRPRETSGGRGETQYF	TRBV7-8	TRBJ2-5	TRBD2	NA
TGTGCCAGCAGAAACACGATTATGGAGACCCAGTACTTC	CASRNTIMETQYF	TRBV6-5	TRBJ2-5	NA	NA
TGCGCCAGCAGCTTCCAGGGACAGATCTACGAGCAGTACTTC	CASSFQGQIYEQYF	TRBV5-1	TRBJ2-7	TRBD1	NA
TGTGCCCTGGGTAGGGGTGTCTCTGGAAACACCATATATTTT	CALGRGVSGNTIYF	TRBV7-9	TRBJ1-3	NA	NA
TGTGCCTGGAGTCTAAAGGGGGCGGTAAACATTCAGTACTTC	CAWSLKGAVNIQYF	TRBV30	TRBJ2-4	TRBD1	NA
TGTGCCAGTAGTCACAGGAGAAGAAACACCATATATTTT	CASSHRRRNTIYF	TRBV19	TRBJ1-3	NA	NA
TGCGCCAGCAGCTTGGGGCCAGGGACTAGCAAAGACACAGATACGCAGTATTTT	CASSLGPGTSKDTDTQYF	TRBV5-1	TRBJ2-3	TRBD2	once
TGTGCCAGCAGCGTAGAGGGGTTGGAGACCCAGTACTTC	CASSVEGLETQYF	TRBV9	TRBJ2-5	NA	NA
TGTGCCAGCAGTCCGTTGGCGGGGTCCAAGACGGCTTTCTTT	CASSPLAGSKTAFF	TRBV6-5	TRBJ1-1	NA	once
TGTGCCAGCACTCGGACAGGGGGAAGGGAAAAACTGTTTTTT	CASTRTGGREKLFF	TRBV7-2	TRBJ1-4	TRBD1	NA
TGTGCCAGCAGCCCCGGACTCTTACAGGGGGCATTCTATGGCTACACCTTC	CASSPGLLQGAFYGYTF	TRBV7-2	TRBJ1-2	TRBD1	NA
TGTGCCAGCAGCCCCCGCCCATACGACAGGGACTACGAGCAGTACTTC	CASSPRPYDRDYEQYF	TRBV9	TRBJ2-7	TRBD1	once
TGTGCCAGCAGCACCTACAGTGTTCAAGAGACCCAGTACTTC	CASSTYSVQETQYF	TRBV7-9	TRBJ2-5	NA	NA
TGTGCCAGCAGCCCCGAACATCTTACGAACACTGAAGCTTTCTTT	CASSPEHLTNTEAFF	TRBV5-4	TRBJ1-1	NA	NA
TGTGCCAGCTCACCACGAGCCCAAAGCAACTCCATGAACACTGAAGCTTTCTTT	CASSPRAQSNSMNTEAFF	TRBV18	TRBJ1-1	NA	NA
TGTGCCAGCACTCCGGGACTAGCGGGATACAATGAGCAGTTCTTC	CASTPGLAGYNEQFF	TRBV7-9	TRBJ2-1	TRBD2	NA
TGTGCCAGCAGCCCTCGGGGGACTAACTATGGCTACACCTTC	CASSPRGTNYGYTF	TRBV14	TRBJ1-2	NA	NA
TGTGCCAGCAGTCAAGACAGGCGCCTCTATGGCTACACCTTC	CASSQDRRLYGYTF	TRBV28	TRBJ1-2	NA	NA
TGTGCCAGCTATAACCCCGGGACAGGGTTTCAGGGGGCCAACGTCCTGACTTTC	CASYNPGTGFQGANVLTF	TRBV2	TRBJ2-6	TRBD1	NA
TGTGCCAGCAAGTTGGGGGGGCGCACAGATACGCAGTATTTT	CASKLGGRTDTQYF	TRBV6-1	TRBJ2-3	NA	NA
TGTGCCAGCAGCTTACAACGGGGAGAGGCAGAGACCCAGTACTTC	CASSLQRGEAETQYF	TRBV7-2	TRBJ2-5	NA	NA
TGCGCCAGCAGCCGCGGGACCTACAATGAGCAGTTCTTC	CASSRGTYNEQFF	TRBV4-1	TRBJ2-1	NA	few